This T cell receptor beta chain emerged from a study of OX40 agonist ivuxolimab in advanced cancers. Some clones are missing from TCRdb's copy, which holds only in-frame ones; the method was immunoSEQ multiplex PCR. The table lists tens of thousands of clones, 94% of them singletons. The length of the CDR3 is 15 residues. Germline assignment: CDR1 SGHTA and CDR2 FQGTGA. The ends were cut back, 3 bases at V and 2 bases at J, with 8 bases in the middle. The TCR originated in an adult with an advanced solid tumor such as melanoma, head and neck, liver or kidney cancer. This specimen was CD4+ or CD8+ T cells sorted from blood, taken in a trial of the OX40 agonist ivuxolimab. This rearrangement joins TRBV7-3 to TRBJ2-6; no clear D gene. CDR3 nucleotide sequence: TGTGCCAGCAGCTTCGGTTCCCCTGGGGCCAACGTCCTGACTTTC. Protein: CASSFGSPGANVLTF.